These 15 T cell receptor beta chains originate from one sample sequenced in a study of technical replicates of blood from a handful of donors. Only in-frame clones appear in the TCRdb table, and some are missing; sequencing was by immunoSEQ multiplex PCR. The sample shows 75,000 to 95,000 clones, 90% to 95% of them seen only once. The sample comprised T cells isolated from PBMCs. These receptors all come from a human donor in good health.

This rearrangement joins TRBV6-5 to TRBJ1-2; tentative D call: TRBD1 (6 bases). Germline V lookup: CDR1 MNHEY, CDR2 SVGAGI. CDR3 size: 11 residues. Trimming stripped 6 bases from V and 8 bases from J, with 10 bases between. CDR3 nucleotide sequence: TGTGCCAGCAGCCCAGGGGTGGGCTACACCTTC. This encodes CASSPGVGYTF.

The rearrangement uses TRBV27 and TRBJ2-7, with D possibly being TRBD2 (6 bases). The CDR3 spans 14 residues. The V gene lost 0 bases and the J gene lost 5 bases, with 11 bases spanning the gap. Germline loops: CDR1 MNHEY, CDR2 SMNVEV (reference sequence). CDR3 DNA: TGTGCCAGCAGTTTATCGAAGGGAGGCCACGAGCAGTACTTC. This codes for CASSLSKGGHEQYF.

The chain combines TRBV18 with TRBJ1-1; D is ambiguous. Germline-derived CDR1 and CDR2 are KGHSH and LQKENI. The CDR3 length is 14 residues. Trimming removed 5 bases from V and 0 bases from J, with 10 bases in between. The CDR3 DNA is TGTGCCAGCTCATCAAGGGAGTTGAACACTGAAGCTTTCTTT. It is translated as CASSSRELNTEAFF.

The gene calls are TRBV20-1 and TRBJ1-1; D unresolved. V lost 6 bases and J lost 0, with 5 bases in between. This CDR3 comprises 11 residues. Germline CDR1 reads DFQATT; CDR2 reads SNEGSKA (reference sequence). The CDR3 reads CSAGVNTEAFF. The CDR3 coding sequence is TGCAGTGCCGGAGTGAACACTGAAGCTTTCTTT.

The chain recombines TRBV6-6 with TRBJ2-7; 8 bases align to TRBD1. The V and J ends lost 6 bases and 5 bases, in that order; junction bases with no gene match: 9. The germline gives CDR1 MNHNY, CDR2 SVGAGI (reference sequence). The CDR3 loop spans 14 amino acids. CDR3: CASRDQGARDEQYF. Here the CDR3 DNA reads TGTGCCAGCAGGGACCAGGGGGCGCGGGACGAGCAGTACTTC.

J is TRBJ2-7 and V is TRBV30, with a tentative D call TRBD1 (5 bases). Germline values: CDR1 GTSNPN, CDR2 SVGIG (reference sequence). V was clipped by 2 bases and J by 2 bases, with 10 bases between them. CDR3 length equals 13 residues. Written as DNA, the CDR3 is TGTGCCTGGAGTAATGGGGCAACCTACGAGCAGTACTTC. It translates to CAWSNGATYEQYF.

The chain combines TRBV5-1 with TRBJ2-3; 11 nucleotides line up with TRBD2. Looked up from germline, CDR1 is SGHRS and CDR2 is YFSETQ. After removal of 6 bases from V and 1 base from J, the junction contained 1 base not matched to a gene. This CDR3 is built from 14 residues. The CDR3 DNA follows: TGCGCCAGCACGACTAGCGGGGGCACAGATACGCAGTATTTT. It translates to CASTTSGGTDTQYF.

The chain has TRBV19 and TRBJ1-3; 7 bases match TRBD1. The V and J ends lost 9 bases and 4 bases, in that order; junction bases with no gene match: 12. CDR3 size: 15 residues. Germline V gene lookup returns CDR1 LNHDA and CDR2 SQIVND (reference sequence). As DNA, the CDR3 is TGTGCCAGCAAGGAGAGGGGGCTGAGGGGAAACACCATATATTTT. Encoded protein: CASKERGLRGNTIYF. Combining the CDR3 with reference TRBV19 and TRBJ1-3 gives the whole variable domain DGGITQSPKYLFRKEGQNVTLSCEQNLNHDAMYWYRQDPGQGLRLIYYSQIVNDFQKGDIAEGYSVSREKKESFPLTVTSAQKNPTAFYLCASKERGLRGNTIYFGEGSWLTVV.

This chain links TRBV5-1 with TRBJ1-1; D possibly corresponds to TRBD1 (5 bases). The germline CDR1 and CDR2 sequences are SGHRS and YFSETQ. This CDR3 comprises 16 residues. V was pared by 3 bases and J by 0 bases, with 15 bases between. The CDR3 spells CASSWGGRSMNTEAFF. In DNA, the CDR3 is TGCGCCAGCAGCTGGGGGGGACGGAGCATGAACACTGAAGCTTTCTTT.

The chain links TRBV4-2 to TRBJ1-2; D may be TRBD1 (6 bases). From germline, CDR1 is LGHNA and CDR2 YNFKEQ. Deletions cut 0 bases from V and 4 bases from J, with 6 bases between. There are 13 residues in the CDR3. CDR3 sequence reads: CASSQDRGYGYTF. The CDR3 DNA reads as TGTGCCAGCAGCCAAGACAGGGGCTATGGCTACACCTTC.

The CDR3 spells CASSLVGGGDFSYEQYF. The CDR3 DNA sequence: TGCGCCAGCAGCTTGGTTGGTGGAGGGGATTTCTCCTACGAGCAGTACTTC. The chain links TRBV5-1 to TRBJ2-7; maybe TRBD2 (6 bases). Germline loops: CDR1 SGHRS, CDR2 YFSETQ. V dropped 0 bases and J dropped 0 bases, with 16 bases sitting between them. The CDR3 runs to 17 residues.

V is TRBV27 and J is TRBJ2-7; 7 bases line up with TRBD2. The CDR3 consists of 15 residues. J was trimmed by 2 bases and V by 8 bases; bases with no gene match: 12. Germline values: CDR1 MNHEY, CDR2 SMNVEV (reference sequence). The CDR3 spells CASSPGTNGAYEQYF. The CDR3 region has the DNA TGTGCCAGCTCCCCAGGGACTAATGGGGCCTACGAGCAGTACTTC.

The V and J genes are TRBV28 and TRBJ2-3; the match to TRBD1 covers 11 bases. Losses at the gene ends were 1 base for V and 3 bases for J; bases not matched to a gene: 12. Germline V gene lookup returns CDR1 MDHEN and CDR2 SYDVKM. The CDR3 extends over 19 amino acids. The CDR3 spells CASSLSGGIGQGATDTQYF. The DNA of the CDR3 is TGTGCCAGCAGTTTATCCGGGGGGATAGGACAGGGGGCGACAGATACGCAGTATTTT. The full variable domain, its missing parts supplied by reference TRBV28 and TRBJ2-3, is DVKVTQSSRYLVKRTGEKVFLECVQDMDHENMFWYRQDPGLGLRLIYFSYDVKMKEKGDIPEGYSVSREKKERFSLILESASTNQTSMYLCASSLSGGIGQGATDTQYFGPGTRLTVL.

The CDR3 DNA reads TGTGCCAGCGGGCCGGGACTTGACACCGGGGAGCTGTTTTTT. The encoded protein is CASGPGLDTGELFF. The chain is built from TRBV10-3 and TRBJ2-2; TRBD2 is a possible D gene (6 bases). This CDR3 has 14 residues. Germline V gives CDR1 ENHRY, CDR2 SYGVKD. Trimming removed 10 bases from V and 3 bases from J, with 15 bases in between.

This chain uses TRBV7-9 with TRBJ2-3; no clear D gene. Germline V lookup: CDR1 SEHNR, CDR2 FQNEAQ (reference sequence). The CDR3 totals 13 residues. The V end lost 5 bases, the J end lost 6 bases, and 12 bases lay between the germline ends. The CDR3 here is CASSPHGADTQYF. In nucleotides, the CDR3 is TGTGCCAGCAGCCCGCACGGTGCGGATACGCAGTATTTT.